This passage covers 24 T cell receptor beta chains from one sample sequenced in a study of cytomegalovirus exposure and HLA in healthy donors. Data came from immunoSEQ multiplex PCR; TCRdb stores just in-frame clones and leaves some out. Of roughly 98,000 clones in the sample, around 85% were seen once. Sequencing was done on a sample of PBMCs. The receptors were gathered from a woman younger than 45 in good health and CMV-seronegative.

The chain recombines TRBV10-3 with TRBJ2-2; perhaps TRBD1 as D (6 bases). The germline V gene encodes CDR1 ENHRY and CDR2 SYGVKD. Trimming took off 2 bases at V and 9 bases at J, with 10 bases between the two ends. The length of the CDR3 is 13 residues. DNA for the CDR3: TGTGCCATCAGTGAGGTGGGGGCCCGGGAGCTGTTTTTT. The encoded protein is CAISEVGARELFF.

The rearrangement links TRBV5-6 to TRBJ2-7; 8 bases align to TRBD2. CDR3 length: 17 residues. Germline assignment: CDR1 SGHDT and CDR2 YYEEEE. J gave up 2 bases and V 3 bases, and 13 bases lay outside the gene matches. CDR3 loop: CASSSPTRGGPTYEQYF. The DNA of the CDR3 is TGTGCCAGCAGCTCCCCCACCCGGGGGGGTCCTACCTACGAGCAGTACTTC.

This rearrangement joins TRBV5-1 to TRBJ1-1, with TRBD1 identical over 7 bases. Germline V gene data show CDR1 as SGHRS and CDR2 as YFSETQ. The CDR3 spans 13 residues. Trimming at V came to 4 bases and at J to 7 bases, leaving 7 bases not matched to a gene. The CDR3 loop is CASSLNRGDEAFF. CDR3 nucleotides: TGCGCCAGCAGCCTGAACAGGGGCGATGAAGCTTTCTTT.

This clone has a single count. The gene calls are TRBV7-8 and TRBJ2-7, with 8 positions matching TRBD1. Germline CDR1 and CDR2: SGHVS and FQNEAQ. The junction had 9 bases not matched to a gene; V was cut back by 1 base and J by 7 bases. This CDR3 has 15 amino acids. CDR3 residues: CASSLVQGALEEQYF. The CDR3 coding sequence is TGTGCCAGCAGCTTAGTTCAGGGGGCCCTGGAAGAGCAGTACTTC.

The CDR3 protein is CASSVETGLMNTEAFF. DNA of the CDR3: TGTGCCAGCAGTGTCGAAACAGGTCTCATGAACACTGAAGCTTTCTTT. J is TRBJ1-1 and V is TRBV2; D is perhaps TRBD1 (5 bases). Trimming stripped 4 bases from V and 0 bases from J, with 15 bases between. The germline gives CDR1 SNHLY, CDR2 FYNNEI. The CDR3 is made up of 16 amino acids.

The chain has TRBV2 and TRBJ1-4; TRBD1 is a possible D gene (5 bases). Per germline, CDR1 SNHLY and CDR2 FYNNEI. Trimming left V 8 bases short and J 7 bases short, with 11 bases between. The CDR3 contains 12 residues. This CDR3 is CASRGRGEKLFF. The CDR3 DNA follows: TGTGCCAGCCGAGGGAGGGGTGAAAAACTGTTTTTT.

The chain links TRBV10-3 to TRBJ1-1; D gene unclear. The V end was cut by 6 bases, the J end by 1 base, with 12 bases between. CDR1 and CDR2 from the germline V gene are ENHRY and SYGVKD. The CDR3 loop spans 14 amino acids. CDR3: CAIRIQEGNTEAFF. In DNA form, the CDR3 reads TGTGCCATCAGGATCCAGGAGGGGAACACTGAAGCTTTCTTT.

The chain employs TRBV7-9 and TRBJ1-4; a weak D match, TRBD1 (5 bases). Germline assignment: CDR1 SEHNR and CDR2 FQNEAQ (reference sequence). CDR3 length equals 16 residues. Trimming removed 5 bases at V and 7 bases at J, with 20 bases between. The CDR3 region is CASSLIAGRGSEKLFF. CDR3 in DNA: TGTGCCAGCAGCCTGATCGCGGGAAGGGGCAGTGAAAAACTGTTTTTT.

The chain is built from TRBV19 and TRBJ2-7; 9 bases map to TRBD1. With 5 bases clipped from V and 4 bases from J, the junction kept 6 bases outside the gene matches. The CDR3 totals 14 residues. In germline, CDR1 is LNHDA, CDR2 SQIVND (reference sequence). CDR3 in amino acids: CASSEPGTGYEQYF. CDR3 in DNA: TGTGCCAGTAGTGAACCCGGGACAGGGTACGAGCAGTACTTC.

The chain employs TRBV6-1 and TRBJ1-5, with D perhaps TRBD1 (6 bases). CDR1 MNHNS and CDR2 SASEGT come from the germline V gene. Trimming removed 11 bases from V and 4 bases from J, with 15 bases in between. CDR3 length equals 13 residues. CDR3 protein: CAGRGLGNQPQHF. In DNA form, the CDR3 reads TGTGCCGGGAGGGGGTTAGGAAATCAGCCCCAGCATTTT.

The rearrangement uses TRBV2 and TRBJ2-3, with 8 bases matching TRBD1. In germline, CDR1 is SNHLY, CDR2 FYNNEI. The CDR3 is 14 residues long. The J segment lost 4 bases and the V segment lost 1 base, leaving 1 base of the junction unmatched. The CDR3, as DNA: TGTGCCAGCAGTGAAGGACAGGGGTCAGATACGCAGTATTTT. This sequence encodes CASSEGQGSDTQYF.

V and J are TRBV5-4 and TRBJ1-2, with D uncertain. There are 17 residues in the CDR3. Trimming took off 6 bases at V and 6 bases at J, with 27 bases between the two ends. The germline CDR1 and CDR2 sequences are SGHNT and YYREEE (reference sequence). The CDR3 DNA sequence: TGTGCCAGCACCTCCCCAGAGGGAATTGGGTATGGGAATGGCTACACCTTC. The encoded protein is CASTSPEGIGYGNGYTF.

The gene calls are TRBV4-2 and TRBJ2-1, with 10 bases aligning to TRBD2. CDR3 length equals 21 residues. J gave up 2 bases and V 4 bases, and 20 bases lay outside the gene matches. In germline, CDR1 is LGHNA, CDR2 YNFKEQ. This chain's CDR3 is CASSLGAILAGLLPTYNEQFF. The CDR3 DNA reads TGTGCCAGCAGCCTAGGGGCAATACTAGCGGGGCTCCTACCCACCTACAATGAGCAGTTCTTC.

This clone was seen only once. V and J are TRBV7-9 and TRBJ1-2, with a weak D call TRBD1 (5 bases). V was cut by 1 base and J by 0 bases, with 9 bases left in between. The V gene's germline CDR1 is SEHNR and CDR2 FQNEAQ (reference sequence). The CDR3 spans 15 residues. This chain's CDR3 is CASSLDRPSNYGYTF. The CDR3 nucleotides are TGTGCCAGCAGCTTAGACAGGCCATCTAACTATGGCTACACCTTC.

The chain joins TRBV9 to TRBJ2-1; TRBD2 is a possible D gene (5 bases). CDR3 length equals 14 residues. Germline loops: CDR1 SGDLS, CDR2 YYNGEE. Trimming removed 5 bases from V and 0 bases from J, with 9 bases in between. The CDR3 region is CASSTRSSYNEQFF. DNA of the CDR3: TGTGCCAGCAGTACTAGAAGCTCCTACAATGAGCAGTTCTTC.

This rearrangement joins TRBV9 to TRBJ1-4, with D possibly being TRBD1 (5 bases). V gave up 7 bases and J gave up 5 bases, with 18 bases separating them. This CDR3 has 15 residues. Germline loops: CDR1 SGDLS, CDR2 YYNGEE. DNA of the CDR3: TGTGCCAGCGCTATTGGGAGGGGTCTAAATGAAAAACTGTTTTTT. Amino acid sequence: CASAIGRGLNEKLFF.

The sample holds one count of this clone. This sequence joins TRBV2 and TRBJ2-1, with 7 bases aligning to TRBD1. CDR3 length: 12 amino acids. The germline CDR1 and CDR2 sequences are SNHLY and FYNNEI. Trimming removed 4 bases from V and 8 bases from J; junction bases left unmatched: 2. The CDR3 reads CASSGDSYEQFF. CDR3 in DNA: TGTGCCAGCAGTGGGGACAGCTATGAGCAGTTCTTC.

V and J are TRBV4-2 and TRBJ2-1, with 10 positions matching TRBD2. V lost 1 base and J lost 2; bases outside the gene matches: 5. The CDR3 extends over 17 amino acids. The germline gives CDR1 LGHNA, CDR2 YNFKEQ. CDR3 sequence: CASSQGLAGATYNEQFF. The CDR3 DNA is TGTGCCAGCAGCCAAGGCCTAGCGGGGGCCACCTACAATGAGCAGTTCTTC.

The V call is TRBV19, the J call TRBJ1-6; a possible D gene is TRBD1 (5 bases). This CDR3 contains 14 residues. Germline CDR1 LNHDA, CDR2 SQIVND (reference sequence). V was clipped by 7 bases and J by 9 bases, with 16 bases between them. The CDR3, as DNA: TGTGCCAGTACTCCTTCGCAGGGTAGTTCACCCCTCCACTTT. Its protein is CASTPSQGSSPLHF.

The gene calls are TRBV6-5 and TRBJ2-5; TRBD2 matches 7 bases. Looked up from germline, CDR1 is MNHEY and CDR2 is SVGAGI. The CDR3 is made up of 13 amino acids. The V segment lost 5 bases and the J segment 5 bases; nucleotides outside the gene matches: 5. The CDR3: CASSEAGRETQYF. The CDR3 bases are TGTGCCAGCAGTGAAGCGGGGCGGGAGACCCAGTACTTC.

The chain combines TRBV11-3 with TRBJ1-2; TRBD1 agrees at 9 bases. The CDR3 is made up of 15 amino acids. Trimming removed 5 bases from V and 8 bases from J; junction bases left unmatched: 12. Germline assignment: CDR1 SGHNT and CDR2 YENEEA. CDR3 DNA: TGTGCCAGCAGCGTCCGGGACAGGGCTGCCGGGGGCTACACCTTC. Its translation: CASSVRDRAAGGYTF.

This chain uses TRBV27 with TRBJ1-5; D unclear. The CDR3 consists of 16 residues. CDR1 is MNHEY, CDR2 SMNVEV, per germline (reference sequence). The V and J ends lost 5 bases and 2 bases respectively, with 16 bases between them. CDR3: CASSGRGQMGNQPQHF. DNA of the CDR3: TGTGCCAGCAGTGGAAGAGGGCAAATGGGCAATCAGCCCCAGCATTTT.

This chain uses TRBV11-2 with TRBJ2-2; 13 nucleotides line up with TRBD2. The CDR3 is 17 residues long. Germline V lookup: CDR1 SGHAT, CDR2 FQNNGV. Trimming took 3 bases from V and 5 from J; bases not matched to a gene: 6. The CDR3 DNA sequence: TGTGCCAGCAGCTTCCTCGGACTAGCGGGAGCTACCGGGGAGCTGTTTTTT. Its protein product is CASSFLGLAGATGELFF.

This clone appeared once. The chain combines TRBV2 with TRBJ1-3; D is possibly TRBD1 (5 bases). The V gene's germline CDR1 is SNHLY and CDR2 FYNNEI. V lost 2 bases to trimming and J lost 5 bases, with 16 bases between them. The CDR3 has 16 amino acids. The CDR3 reads CASSENGQGRRNTIYF. Here the CDR3 DNA reads TGTGCCAGCAGTGAAAATGGGCAGGGCAGGCGAAACACCATATATTTT.